A selection of T cell receptor beta chains follows, all from one sample in a study of early T cells in non-severe SARS-CoV-2 infection. TCRdb re-derived calls from the 5' RACE reads in MiXCR, one entry per CDR3 protein. The sample consists of about 77,000 distinct CDR3 sequences, around 5% of them appearing once. Source: whole blood, taken at baseline. The receptors originated from an adult who was a healthcare worker with PCR-confirmed SARS-CoV-2 infection or an uninfected control (not recorded which). CDR3s include the opening cysteine and the closing phenylalanine or tryptophan. A D gene is named only where the DNA matches it firmly. Clone size is not always given. Where it is, it says once, few, many or a class for expanded clones.

DNA | CDR3 | length | J | V | D | size
TGTGCCAGCACCCCGTCGAGCGCCGGGGAGCTGTTTTTT | CASTPSSAGELFF | 13 | TRBJ2-2 | TRBV28 | - | -
TGCAGTGCTAGAACCGGGACTAGCGGCACAGATACGCAGTATTTT | CSARTGTSGTDTQYF | 15 | TRBJ2-3 | TRBV20-1 | TRBD2 | many
TGTGCCAGCAGTCTCCCTCGGGGGCGAGGGCGCTACACCTTC | CASSLPRGRGRYTF | 14 | TRBJ1-2 | TRBV28 | - | many
TGCAGTGCTAGTCCGGGACTAGCGGGGATGATGGATACGCAGTATTTT | CSASPGLAGMMDTQYF | 16 | TRBJ2-3 | TRBV20-1 | TRBD2 | -
TGTGCCACCAGTGACCCTAGCGGGTCATCCTACGAGCAGTACTTC | CATSDPSGSSYEQYF | 15 | TRBJ2-7 | TRBV24-1 | TRBD2 | few
TGTGCCAGCGGCAGGGGGGAAGGCACTGAAGCTTTCTTT | CASGRGEGTEAFF | 13 | TRBJ1-1 | TRBV6-5 | TRBD1 | many
TGTGCCAGCAGCGTCAACCAGGGGGCGGGGAACACTGAAGCTTTCTTT | CASSVNQGAGNTEAFF | 16 | TRBJ1-1 | TRBV28 | TRBD1 | many
TGTGCCAGCAGCTCCTTTAACAGGTACAATGAGCAGTTCTTC | CASSSFNRYNEQFF | 14 | TRBJ2-1 | TRBV14 | - | few
TGTGCCAGCAGTGAACTTGACAGCTTGAACACTGAAGCTTTCTTT | CASSELDSLNTEAFF | 15 | TRBJ1-1 | TRBV25-1 | - | many
TGTGCCAGCAGTTTATCCAGGACTAGCGGGAGCCCAGATACGCAGTATTTT | CASSLSRTSGSPDTQYF | 17 | TRBJ2-3 | TRBV27 | TRBD2 | many
TGCGCCAGCAGCTTAATCGGCCCTAGCTCCTACAATGAGCAGTTCTTC | CASSLIGPSSYNEQFF | 16 | TRBJ2-1 | TRBV5-1 | - | -
TGTGCCAGCAGTGAATGGCGGAAACATAATGAAAAACTGTTTTTT | CASSEWRKHNEKLFF | 15 | TRBJ1-4 | TRBV2 | - | few
TGTGCCAGCAGCCCAGGAGCGCCGGGGACAGATACGCAGTATTTT | CASSPGAPGTDTQYF | 15 | TRBJ2-3 | TRBV11-2 | - | -
TGTGCCAGCAGTTTAGGATCCGGGACAGGGAGGTCACCCCTCCACTTT | CASSLGSGTGRSPLHF | 16 | TRBJ1-6 | TRBV28 | TRBD1 | few
TGTGCCAGCAGTGCCGGGGGTAGCGGGACTTTTAGGACCGGGGAGCTGTTTTTT | CASSAGGSGTFRTGELFF | 18 | TRBJ2-2 | TRBV6-1 | TRBD2 | -
TGCAGTGCTAGAGATGTACAGTTCTATGGCTACACCTTC | CSARDVQFYGYTF | 13 | TRBJ1-2 | TRBV20-1 | - | many
TGCAGTGCTAGGGGCGGGACTGTGTTTAATTCACCCCTCCACTTT | CSARGGTVFNSPLHF | 15 | TRBJ1-6 | TRBV20-1 | - | -
TGCAGTGCTAGAGTTGCGACAGGGAACACTGAAGCTTTCTTT | CSARVATGNTEAFF | 14 | TRBJ1-1 | TRBV20-1 | - | many
TGTGCCAGCAGTTATGGGAGCCTGAACACTGAAGCTTTCTTT | CASSYGSLNTEAFF | 14 | TRBJ1-1 | TRBV6-5 | - | many
TGTGCCAGCAGTCTTGGACCGGGGGTGTTTTTT | CASSLGPGVFF | 11 | TRBJ2-2 | TRBV28 | - | many
TGCAGCGTGTTGTGGGACACAGATACGCAGTATTTT | CSVLWDTDTQYF | 12 | TRBJ2-3 | TRBV29-1 | - | many
TGTGCCAGCAGCTTTAGGCTTAACTACGAGCAGTACTTC | CASSFRLNYEQYF | 13 | TRBJ2-7 | TRBV13 | - | many
TGTGCCAGCACTACTCCGGGACAGGGAACTTACGAGCAGTACTTC | CASTTPGQGTYEQYF | 15 | TRBJ2-7 | TRBV6-5 | TRBD1 | many
TGCAGCGTTGAAGGACTCCAAAGAGAGCAGTTCTTC | CSVEGLQREQFF | 12 | TRBJ2-1 | TRBV29-1 | - | many
TGTGCCAGCTCACCAGGGGGACCTGAAGCTTTCTTT | CASSPGGPEAFF | 12 | TRBJ1-1 | TRBV18 | - | many
TGTGCCAGCAGCCAGGGCGGGCCCCACACAGATACGCAGTATTTT | CASSQGGPHTDTQYF | 15 | TRBJ2-3 | TRBV5-4 | - | many
TGTGCCAGCAGGGGACTAGCGGGAGAGGAGCGCAATGAGCAGTTCTTC | CASRGLAGEERNEQFF | 16 | TRBJ2-1 | TRBV27 | TRBD2 | few
TGTGCCAGCTCACCAGGACAGGGCCGGACGGATGAGCAGTTCTTC | CASSPGQGRTDEQFF | 15 | TRBJ2-1 | TRBV18 | TRBD1 | -
TGTGCCAGCAGCTTGGTAGGCAGTGAGATCAATGAGCAGTTCTTC | CASSLVGSEINEQFF | 15 | TRBJ2-1 | TRBV5-5 | - | few
TGTGCCAGCAGTTCTATCCCCGGGGAGCTGTTTTTT | CASSSIPGELFF | 12 | TRBJ2-2 | TRBV12-3/TRBV12-4 | - | -
TGTGCCATCAGTGAGTCGAGAGGGGTCTACGAGCAGTACTTC | CAISESRGVYEQYF | 14 | TRBJ2-7 | TRBV10-3 | - | many
TGTGCCAGCAGCTCGCGGGCCTATCCGGCCTATAATTCACCCCTCCACTTT | CASSSRAYPAYNSPLHF | 17 | TRBJ1-6 | TRBV5-4 | - | -